These 10 T cell receptor beta chains were all obtained from the same sample, sequenced in a study of early T cells in non-severe SARS-CoV-2 infection. TCRdb called the 5' RACE reads again in MiXCR, with one record for every CDR3 protein. This table holds approximately 65,000 distinct CDR3 sequences, roughly 13% found once. The sequenced sample was whole blood. These receptor sequences come from an adult who was a healthcare worker with PCR-confirmed SARS-CoV-2 infection or an uninfected control (not recorded which).

This clonotype appeared many times. The chain couples TRBV11-1 to TRBJ2-6, with D uncertain. Germline CDR1 and CDR2: SGHAT and FQDESV (reference sequence). V lost 3 bases to trimming and J lost 0 bases, with 6 bases between them. The CDR3 totals 15 residues. CDR3 sequence reads: CASSFRRSGANVLTF. As DNA, the CDR3 is TGTGCCAGCAGCTTTCGTCGCTCTGGGGCCAACGTCCTGACTTTC.

This clonotype was found a few times. The chain employs TRBV28 and TRBJ1-3, with 7 bases that match TRBD1. CDR1 is MDHEN and CDR2 is SYDVKM in the germline V gene. Trimming removed 5 bases from V and 0 bases from J; junction bases left unmatched: 16. The CDR3 has 19 residues. The CDR3 spells CASSKPGTAVMSSGNTIYF. CDR3 nucleotide sequence: TGTGCCAGCAGTAAACCCGGGACAGCGGTCATGAGCTCTGGAAACACCATATATTTT.

The chain carries TRBV5-6 and TRBJ2-3, with D perhaps matching TRBD1 (5 bases). V was cut by 2 bases and J by 1 base, with 11 bases left in between. CDR1 and CDR2 (germline): SGHDT, YYEEEE. The CDR3 consists of 15 residues. Written as DNA, the CDR3 is TGTGCCAGCAGCTTCAGGGCTTGGGGCACAGATACGCAGTATTTT. This codes for CASSFRAWGTDTQYF.

This clonotype was observed many times. The gene calls are TRBV6-5 and TRBJ2-6; D unresolved. Germline assignment: CDR1 MNHEY and CDR2 SVGAGI. CDR3 length: 16 residues. The V gene lost 2 bases and the J gene lost 1 base, with 9 bases spanning the gap. DNA of the CDR3: TGTGCCAGCAGTTACGGACGGCCATCTGGGGCCAACGTCCTGACTTTC. Translated, it gives CASSYGRPSGANVLTF.

This chain uses TRBV6-6 with TRBJ1-1; TRBD1 matches at 8 bases. CDR1 MNHNY and CDR2 SVGAGI come from the germline V gene (reference sequence). CDR3 length: 13 residues. Trimming cost V 6 bases and J 12 bases; bases outside gene matches: 12. The CDR3 coding sequence is TGTGCCAGCAGCCTAACAGGGGGACTTTACCCTTTCTTT. Amino acid sequence: CASSLTGGLYPFF.

The CDR3 nucleotides read TGCAGTGCTAGAGATGGCCGAACCCCCGGGAGCTATGGCTACACCTTC. It is translated as CSARDGRTPGSYGYTF. The genes are TRBV20-1 and TRBJ1-2; D remains ambiguous. The CDR3 length is 16 residues. Germline V lookup: CDR1 DFQATT, CDR2 SNEGSKA (reference sequence). V lost 0 bases, J lost 4 bases, and 18 bases lay in between.

This clonotype showed up many times. V and J are TRBV27 and TRBJ2-1; 11 bases map to TRBD1. Germline lookup yields CDR1 MNHEY and CDR2 SMNVEV (reference sequence). V was clipped by 3 bases and J by 7 bases; unmatched bases: 5. There are 15 residues in the CDR3. The CDR3 DNA reads as TGTGCCAGCAGTTTCGGGACAGGGGGAGGTAATGAGCAGTTCTTC. Translating it yields CASSFGTGGGNEQFF.

This clonotype was observed a few times. The CDR3 protein is CSASGADTQYF. The CDR3 region has the DNA TGCAGTGCTAGCGGGGCAGATACGCAGTATTTT. This rearrangement joins TRBV20-1 to TRBJ2-3; weak D call: TRBD2 (5 bases). This CDR3 comprises 11 residues. V was clipped by 3 bases and J by 4 bases, with 5 bases between them. In germline, CDR1 is DFQATT, CDR2 SNEGSKA (reference sequence).

This clonotype was picked up a small number of times. This rearrangement joins TRBV7-7 to TRBJ2-5; 9 nucleotides agree with TRBD1. V lost 5 bases, J lost 7 bases, and 17 bases stayed unmatched. The germline gives CDR1 SSHAT, CDR2 FNYEAQ (reference sequence). CDR3 length equals 17 residues. CDR3 sequence reads: CASSQLPGQGKSGTQYF. As DNA, the CDR3 is TGTGCCAGCAGCCAGTTACCGGGACAGGGAAAGTCGGGGACCCAGTACTTC.

The chain employs TRBV18 and TRBJ2-3; 12 bases are a match to TRBD2. Germline assignment: CDR1 KGHSH and CDR2 LQKENI. The CDR3 runs 17 residues. Trimming at V came to 3 bases and at J to 8 bases, leaving 12 bases not matched to a gene. CDR3 loop: CASSPRTSGGPFRTQYF. The CDR3 DNA sequence: TGTGCCAGCTCACCTCGAACTAGCGGGGGGCCCTTCCGTACGCAGTATTTT.